This T cell receptor beta chain was identified during a study of blood T cell repertoires in COVID-19. Overall study context: Acute-phase and convalescent COVID-19 samples originated in the United States, Italy and Spain.

TCRdb's table, derived via immunoSEQ multiplex PCR, lists solely in-frame clones and lacks some. Of a few hundred thousand clones in the sample, about 87% are singletons; the top ten hold around 1.3%. Participant age was roughly 18 to 95 years, and participants resided in 24 US areas. There are 16 residues in the CDR3. Germline values: CDR1 KGHDR, CDR2 SFDVKD. Unmatched junction bases numbered 5, after V lost 4 bases and J lost 0 bases. V gene TRBV24-1 combines with J gene TRBJ2-3, with 8 bases identical to TRBD1. The TCR comes from a young man who had recovered from COVID-19. The sequenced sample consisted of PBMCs or T cells enriched from blood (not recorded which). CDR3 nucleotide sequence: TGTGCCACCAGTGACCTGGGACAGGTTAGCACAGATACGCAGTATTTT. Its translation is CATSDLGQVSTDTQYF.